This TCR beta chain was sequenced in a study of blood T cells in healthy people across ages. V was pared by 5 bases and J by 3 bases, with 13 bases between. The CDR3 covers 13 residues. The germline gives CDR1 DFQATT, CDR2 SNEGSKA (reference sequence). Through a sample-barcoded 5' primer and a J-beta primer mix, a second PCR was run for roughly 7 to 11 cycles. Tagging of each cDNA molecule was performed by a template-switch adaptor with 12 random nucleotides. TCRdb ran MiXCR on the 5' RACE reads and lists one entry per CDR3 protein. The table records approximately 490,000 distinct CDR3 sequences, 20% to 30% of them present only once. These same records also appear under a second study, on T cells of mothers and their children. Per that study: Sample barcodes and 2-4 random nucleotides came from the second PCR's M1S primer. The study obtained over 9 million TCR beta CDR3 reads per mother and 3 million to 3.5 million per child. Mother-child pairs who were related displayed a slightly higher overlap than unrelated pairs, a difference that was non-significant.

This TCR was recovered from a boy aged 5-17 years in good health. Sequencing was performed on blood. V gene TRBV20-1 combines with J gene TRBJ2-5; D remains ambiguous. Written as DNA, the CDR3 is TGCAGTGCTCCGGCTTTGACAAAAGAGACCCAGTACTTC. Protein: CSAPALTKETQYF.